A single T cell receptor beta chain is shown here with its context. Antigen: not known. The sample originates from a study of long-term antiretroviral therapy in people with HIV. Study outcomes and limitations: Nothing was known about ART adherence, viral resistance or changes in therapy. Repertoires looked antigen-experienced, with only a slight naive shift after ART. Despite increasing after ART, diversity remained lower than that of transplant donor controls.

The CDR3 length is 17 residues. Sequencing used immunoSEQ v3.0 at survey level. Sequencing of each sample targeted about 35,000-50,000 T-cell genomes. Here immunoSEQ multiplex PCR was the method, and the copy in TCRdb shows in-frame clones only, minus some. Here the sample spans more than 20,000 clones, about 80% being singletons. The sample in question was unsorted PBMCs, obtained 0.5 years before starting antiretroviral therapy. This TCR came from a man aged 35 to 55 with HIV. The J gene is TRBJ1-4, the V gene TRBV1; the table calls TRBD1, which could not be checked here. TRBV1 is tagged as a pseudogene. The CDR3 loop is CTSSHLGQQATNEKLFF. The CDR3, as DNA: TGCACCAGCAGCCACCTGGGACAACAGGCAACTAATGAAAAACTGTTTTTT.